These 2 T cell receptor beta chains came from one sample sequenced in a study of T cells in women clearing cervical HPV infection. Using immunoSEQ multiplex PCR, the repertoire was profiled, and TCRdb retains in-frame clones only, with some absent. In all, the sample yields over 30,000 clones. Sequenced: blood buffy coat. The source of these receptors is a woman aged 18-70 years with a cervical HPV16 infection that either progressed to CIN3+ or cleared (not recorded which).

Of note for this clone: The CDR3 end is not reached by the read, which stops 3 residues before it; the germline J gene fills it in. The chain combines TRBV5-6 with TRBJ1-1; a weak D match, TRBD1 (5 bases). CDR1 and CDR2 (germline): SGHDT, YYEEEE. The CDR3 has 13 residues. The CDR3 DNA, read in part, is TGTGCCAGCAGATTGAAATCGGACACGGCG. It codes for CASRLKSDTA. The whole CDR3 protein reads CASRLKSDTAAFF.

As for this clone: The CDR3 goes on 3 residues after the read ends, and that part is filled in from the germline J gene. The sample has other DNA sequences that encode this CDR3 too. The chain has TRBV11-2 and TRBJ1-3; maybe TRBD1 (6 bases). V was trimmed by 6 bases and J by 1 base, leaving 10 bases between them. Germline V gene data show CDR1 as SGHAT and CDR2 as FQNNGV. The CDR3 length is 14 residues. The CDR3 spells CASRQGSSGNTIYF. The DNA read from the CDR3 is TGTGCCAGCAGACAGGGTAGTTCTGGAAACACC. The whole variable domain, remainder taken from reference TRBV11-2 and TRBJ1-3, is EAGVAQSPRYKIIEKRQSVAFWCNPISGHATLYWYQQILGQGPKLLIQFQNNGVVDDSQLPKDRFSAERLKGVDSTLKIQPAKLEDSAVYLCASRQGSSGNTIYFGEGSWLTVV.